These 13 T cell receptor beta chains were all obtained from the same sample, sequenced in a study of blood T cell repertoires in COVID-19. Libraries were prepared by immunoSEQ multiplex PCR; TCRdb keeps only in-frame clonotypes and omits some of them. The sample carries 250,000 to 300,000 clones, around 85% recorded once. The sample was peripheral blood. All receptors come from a woman aged 25-40 years with COVID-19, enrolled during active disease.

This clone was seen only once. The CDR3 coding sequence is TGTGCCAGCAACCCTGACAGGGTAACTGTCACTGAAGCTTTCTTT. Its protein is CASNPDRVTVTEAFF. The chain carries TRBV28 and TRBJ1-1; 7 positions agree with TRBD1. The J segment lost 4 bases and the V segment lost 7 bases, leaving 12 bases of the junction unmatched. Per germline, CDR1 MDHEN and CDR2 SYDVKM. The CDR3 consists of 15 residues.

V gene TRBV5-1 combines with J gene TRBJ2-7; D perhaps matches TRBD2 (5 bases). V was pared by 5 bases and J by 4 bases, with 16 bases between. Germline lookup yields CDR1 SGHRS and CDR2 YFSETQ. The CDR3 loop spans 14 amino acids. The CDR3 DNA sequence: TGCGCCAGCAGTCCGGGGAACGGGAATTACGAGCAGTACTTC. Protein product: CASSPGNGNYEQYF. The whole variable domain, remainder taken from reference TRBV5-1 and TRBJ2-7, is KAGVTQTPRYLIKTRGQQVTLSCSPISGHRSVSWYQQTPGQGLQFLFEYFSETQRNKGNFPGRFSGRQFSNSRSEMNVSTLELGDSALYLCASSPGNGNYEQYFGPGTRLTVT.

This chain connects TRBV19 to TRBJ1-6, with D hard to call. V lost 2 bases and J 7 bases, leaving 6 bases between the germline ends. Looked up from germline, CDR1 is LNHDA and CDR2 is SQIVND (reference sequence). The CDR3 has 13 residues. In nucleotides, the CDR3 is TGTGCCAGTAGTATATGGGCGAATTCACCCCTCCACTTT. It is translated as CASSIWANSPLHF.

This rearrangement joins TRBV4-1 to TRBJ1-5; TRBD1 matches 9 bases. The length of the CDR3 is 15 residues. The J segment lost 7 bases and the V segment lost 3 bases, leaving 7 bases of the junction unmatched. Per the germline V gene, CDR1 is MGHRA and CDR2 is YSYEKL. The CDR3 DNA sequence: TGCGCCAGCAGCCACTCGGGACAGGGCGGGCAGCCCCAGCATTTT. Amino acids: CASSHSGQGGQPQHF.

The rearrangement uses TRBV28 and TRBJ2-3; 10 nucleotides agree with TRBD2. Looked up from germline, CDR1 is MDHEN and CDR2 is SYDVKM. Trimming cost V 3 bases and J 0 bases; bases outside gene matches: 9. The CDR3 covers 18 residues. The DNA of the CDR3 is TGTGCCAGCAGTTTTGGAGCGGGGGGGTCCCCTAGCACAGATACGCAGTATTTT. Translated: CASSFGAGGSPSTDTQYF.

The rearrangement uses TRBV27 and TRBJ2-3; TRBD2 might be the D (6 bases). Deletions cut 5 bases from V and 4 bases from J, with 10 bases between. Looked up from germline, CDR1 is MNHEY and CDR2 is SMNVEV (reference sequence). The length of the CDR3 is 13 residues. In DNA, the CDR3 is TGTGCCAGCAGTCGGGGGTGGCCAGATACGCAGTATTTT. Protein product: CASSRGWPDTQYF.

The rearrangement uses TRBV19 and TRBJ1-1; D uncertain. There are 14 residues in the CDR3. Germline CDR1 is LNHDA and CDR2 is SQIVND (reference sequence). V was clipped by 6 bases and J by 2 bases, with 13 bases between them. The CDR3 DNA follows: TGTGCCAGTAGAAAAATATGGGCTAACACTGAAGCTTTCTTT. Protein sequence: CASRKIWANTEAFF.

J is TRBJ1-2 and V is TRBV28; 9 bases map to TRBD1. V lost 6 bases to trimming and J lost 2 bases; unmatched junction nucleotides: 7. CDR1 is MDHEN and CDR2 is SYDVKM in the germline V gene. The CDR3 runs to 15 residues. The CDR3 region has the DNA TGTGCCAGCAGCGGGGGAGGGACAGGGAACTATGGCTACACCTTC. Residues: CASSGGGTGNYGYTF.

The chain employs TRBV5-6 and TRBJ2-7, with D maybe TRBD2 (7 bases). V lost 4 bases and J 2 bases, leaving 16 bases between the germline ends. The CDR3 length is 15 residues. The V gene's germline CDR1 is SGHDT and CDR2 YYEEEE. The CDR3: CASSLYGGDTYEQYF. In DNA form, the CDR3 reads TGTGCCAGCAGCCTGTATGGGGGGGACACCTACGAGCAGTACTTC.

The rearrangement uses TRBV14 and TRBJ1-1, with 8 bases aligning to TRBD1. This CDR3 has 17 amino acids. Germline CDR1 is SGHDN and CDR2 is FVKESK. Germline trimming cut 5 bases from V and 0 bases from J; bases unmatched to any gene: 11. The CDR3 sequence: CASSNLLQGALNTEAFF. In DNA form, the CDR3 reads TGTGCCAGCAGCAACCTCCTCCAGGGGGCCCTGAACACTGAAGCTTTCTTT. The whole variable domain, remainder taken from reference TRBV14 and TRBJ1-1, is EAGVTQFPSHSVIEKGQTVTLRCDPISGHDNLYWYRRVMGKEIKFLLHFVKESKQDESGMPNNRFLAERTGGTYSTLKVQPAELEDSGVYFCASSNLLQGALNTEAFFGQGTRLTVV.

This sequence joins TRBV2 and TRBJ1-6; 7 nucleotides line up with TRBD1. The CDR3 contains 15 residues. The trim removed 5 bases at V and 8 bases at J, leaving 9 bases unmatched. From germline, CDR1 is SNHLY and CDR2 FYNNEI. The CDR3 here is CASSPPGQTDSPLHF. The DNA of the CDR3 is TGTGCCAGCAGTCCTCCGGGACAGACCGATTCACCCCTCCACTTT.

This chain connects TRBV9 to TRBJ1-1; TRBD1 aligns across 9 bases. Germline V lookup: CDR1 SGDLS, CDR2 YYNGEE. The CDR3 runs 13 residues. Trimming removed 3 bases from V and 8 bases from J; junction bases left unmatched: 5. CDR3 amino acids: CASSEQGAREAFF. In nucleotides, the CDR3 is TGTGCCAGCAGCGAACAGGGGGCGAGGGAAGCTTTCTTT.

V is TRBV6-5 and J is TRBJ2-7; perhaps TRBD1 as D (6 bases). CDR1 is MNHEY, CDR2 SVGAGI, per germline. V was clipped by 7 bases and J by 7 bases, with 17 bases between them. The CDR3 is made up of 13 amino acids. The CDR3 sequence: CASTTGHFGEQYF. The CDR3 region has the DNA TGTGCCAGCACCACGGGACATTTCGGTGAGCAGTACTTC.